The clone carrying this TCR gamma chain was seen a handful of times. A single base is all that separates this from a far larger clone, so a read error is likely. Additional DNA sequences in this sample encode the identical CDR3. Gammadelta T cells were flow-sorted from PBMC into Vgamma9/Vdelta2+ and Vdelta2-negative populations for bulk analysis. The sample is drawn from a study of γδ T cells in repeated Plasmodium falciparum infection. TCRdb reanalyzed the multiplex PCR reads using CATT. The sample lists tens of thousands of gamma-chain clones; around 2.9% were seen once. The CDR3 spans 15 residues. Germline V gives CDR1 EGSNGY, CDR2 YDSYNSKV.

V usage is TRGV2 and J usage is TRGJP2. TCRdb does not report a J gene; here it was assigned by matching the DNA to germline references. The receptor comes from a pool of human donors (malaria-infected and uninfected, not separated). Sequencing was carried out using gamma-delta T cells from blood. This chain's CDR3 is CATWTFVRSDWIKTF. CDR3 in DNA: TGTGCCACCTGGACATTTGTTCGTAGCGATTGGATCAAGACGTTT.